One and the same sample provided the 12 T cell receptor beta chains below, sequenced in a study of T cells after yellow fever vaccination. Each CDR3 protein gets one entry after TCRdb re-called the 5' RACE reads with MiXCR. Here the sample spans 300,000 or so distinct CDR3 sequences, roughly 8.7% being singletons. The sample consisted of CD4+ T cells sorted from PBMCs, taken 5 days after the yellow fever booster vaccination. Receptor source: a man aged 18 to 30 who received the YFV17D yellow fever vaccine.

The CDR3 nucleotides read TGTGCCAGCAGCCAAGATGCTTACAGGGGGAGCAATCAGCCCCAGCATTTT. As protein: CASSQDAYRGSNQPQHF. The rearrangement joins TRBV4-2 to TRBJ1-5; 8 bases are shared with TRBD1. Per the germline V gene, CDR1 is LGHNA and CDR2 is YNFKEQ. The trim removed 0 bases at V and 1 base at J, leaving 5 bases unmatched. The CDR3 has 17 residues.

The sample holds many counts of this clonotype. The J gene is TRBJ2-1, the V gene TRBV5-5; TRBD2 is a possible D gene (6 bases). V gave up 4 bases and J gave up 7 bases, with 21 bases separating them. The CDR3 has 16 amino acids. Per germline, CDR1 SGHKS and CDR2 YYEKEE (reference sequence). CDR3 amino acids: CASSRSPLEEGNEQFF. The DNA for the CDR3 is TGTGCCAGCAGCAGATCTCCCTTAGAGGAGGGTAATGAGCAGTTCTTC.

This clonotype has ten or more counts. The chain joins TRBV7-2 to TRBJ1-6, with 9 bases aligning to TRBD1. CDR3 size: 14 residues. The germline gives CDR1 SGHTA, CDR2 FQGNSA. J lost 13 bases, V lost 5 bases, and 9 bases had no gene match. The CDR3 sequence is CASSPDRGRRPLHF. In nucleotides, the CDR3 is TGTGCCAGCAGCCCGGACAGGGGACGAAGGCCCCTCCACTTT.

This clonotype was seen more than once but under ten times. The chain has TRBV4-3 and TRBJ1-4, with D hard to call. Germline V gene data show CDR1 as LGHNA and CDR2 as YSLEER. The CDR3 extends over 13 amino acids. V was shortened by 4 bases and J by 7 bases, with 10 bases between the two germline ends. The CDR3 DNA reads TGCGCCAGCAGCCTTAACTCTGGTGAAAAACTGTTTTTT. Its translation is CASSLNSGEKLFF.

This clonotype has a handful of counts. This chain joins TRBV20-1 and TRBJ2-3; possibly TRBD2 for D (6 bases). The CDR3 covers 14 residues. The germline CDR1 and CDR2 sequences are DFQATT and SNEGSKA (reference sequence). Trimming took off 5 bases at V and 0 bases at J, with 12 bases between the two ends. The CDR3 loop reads CSALRDFSTDTQYF. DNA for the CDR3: TGCAGTGCTCTACGGGACTTTAGCACAGATACGCAGTATTTT.

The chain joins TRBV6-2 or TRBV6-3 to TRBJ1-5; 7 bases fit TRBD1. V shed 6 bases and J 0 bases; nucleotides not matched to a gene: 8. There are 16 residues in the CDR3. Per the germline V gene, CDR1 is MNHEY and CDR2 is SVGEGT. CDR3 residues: CASSLTGAFSNQPQHF. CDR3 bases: TGTGCCAGCAGCCTTACAGGGGCCTTTAGCAATCAGCCCCAGCATTTT.

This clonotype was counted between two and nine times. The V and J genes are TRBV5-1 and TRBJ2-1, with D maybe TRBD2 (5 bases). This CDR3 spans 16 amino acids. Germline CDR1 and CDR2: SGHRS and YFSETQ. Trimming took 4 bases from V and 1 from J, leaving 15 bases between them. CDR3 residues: CASSLGLPWSYNEQFF. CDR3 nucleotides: TGCGCCAGCAGCCTTGGACTCCCCTGGTCCTACAATGAGCAGTTCTTC.

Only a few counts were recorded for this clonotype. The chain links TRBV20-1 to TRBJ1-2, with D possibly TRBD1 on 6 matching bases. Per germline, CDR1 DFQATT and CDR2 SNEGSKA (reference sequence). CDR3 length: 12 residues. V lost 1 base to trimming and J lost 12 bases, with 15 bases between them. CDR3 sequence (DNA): TGCAGTGCTAGAGCTCCGGGACATTGGCACACCTTC. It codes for CSARAPGHWHTF.

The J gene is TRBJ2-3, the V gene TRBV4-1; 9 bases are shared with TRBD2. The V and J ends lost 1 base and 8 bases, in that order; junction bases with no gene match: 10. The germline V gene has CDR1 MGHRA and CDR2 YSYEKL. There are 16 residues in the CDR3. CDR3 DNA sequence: TGCGCCAGCAGCCAAGTAGGCGGGGGGGCCGGAGGTACGCAGTATTTT. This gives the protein CASSQVGGGAGGTQYF.

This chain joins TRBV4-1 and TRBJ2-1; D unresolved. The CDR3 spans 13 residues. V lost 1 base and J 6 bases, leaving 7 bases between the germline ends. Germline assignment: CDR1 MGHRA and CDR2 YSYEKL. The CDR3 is CASSQVLFNEQFF. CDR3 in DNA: TGCGCCAGCAGCCAAGTCTTGTTCAATGAGCAGTTCTTC.

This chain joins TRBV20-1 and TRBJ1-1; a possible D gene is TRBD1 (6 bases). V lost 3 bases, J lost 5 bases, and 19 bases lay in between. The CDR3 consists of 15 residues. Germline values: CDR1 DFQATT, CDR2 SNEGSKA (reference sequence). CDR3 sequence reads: CSARGYPGGATEAFF. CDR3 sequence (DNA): TGCAGTGCTAGGGGATACCCGGGGGGGGCAACTGAAGCTTTCTTT.

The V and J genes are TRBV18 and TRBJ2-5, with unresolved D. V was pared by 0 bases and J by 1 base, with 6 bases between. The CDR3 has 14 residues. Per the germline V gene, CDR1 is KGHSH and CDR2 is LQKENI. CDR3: CASSPPSAQETQYF. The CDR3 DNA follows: TGTGCCAGCTCACCACCGTCAGCCCAAGAGACCCAGTACTTC. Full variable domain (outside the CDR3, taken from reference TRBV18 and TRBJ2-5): NAGVMQNPRHLVRRRGQEARLRCSPMKGHSHVYWYRQLPEEGLKFMVYLQKENIIDESGMPKERFSAEFPKEGPSILRIQQVVRGDSAAYFCASSPPSAQETQYFGPGTRLLVL.